This is a list of T cell receptor beta chains from one sample in a study of blood T cell repertoires in COVID-19. Libraries were prepared by immunoSEQ multiplex PCR; TCRdb keeps only in-frame clonotypes and omits some of them. This table holds hundreds of thousands of clones, 70% to 90% found once. Sequenced: peripheral blood. These receptors all come from a man between 18 and 29 years old with active or convalescent COVID-19. The CDR3 runs from the conserved cysteine through the conserved F or W. The order of the fields is J gene, clone size, D gene, V gene, CDR3 DNA, CDR3 protein. D genes are given only for firm matches. Some rows mark clone size as missing; the rest say once, few, many or name a class of expanded clone.

TRBJ2-3 | few | TRBD2 | TRBV5-5 | TGTGCCAGCAGCTTGGTCGGCGGGAGAGGTCAAGTTACGCAGTATTTT | CASSLVGGRGQVTQYF
TRBJ2-7 | - | - | TRBV3-1/TRBV3-2 | TGTGCCAGCAGCCAAGACTTGGCTAGCGATGACTACGAGCAGTACTTC | CASSQDLASDDYEQYF
TRBJ2-1 | once | - | TRBV4-3 | TGCGCCAGCAGCCAAGATGGGGCTAGCGCAAACAATGAGCAGTTCTTC | CASSQDGASANNEQFF
TRBJ2-1 | - | TRBD2 | TRBV7-9 | TGTGCCAGCAGCCCCGGAGCTAGCGGGGGATTTTACAATGAGCAGTTCTTC | CASSPGASGGFYNEQFF
TRBJ1-5 | - | TRBD1 | TRBV27 | TGTGCCAGCCACAGAACAGGGGCGGCGGATCAGCCCCAGCATTTT | CASHRTGAADQPQHF
TRBJ2-7 | - | - | TRBV3-1/TRBV3-2 | TGTGCCAGCAGCCAGCAGAAAAAACGGAGGGAGGGGGCCTACGAGCAGTACTTC | CASSQQKKRREGAYEQYF
TRBJ2-3 | - | TRBD2 | TRBV28 | TGTGCCAGCAGCCATGGACTAGCGGGAGCCATAGATACGCAGTATTTT | CASSHGLAGAIDTQYF
TRBJ1-1 | - | - | TRBV6-2/TRBV6-3 | TGTGCCAGCTGCCCCATGGGCAAGACTGAAGCTTTCTTT | CASCPMGKTEAFF
TRBJ2-5 | - | - | TRBV6-5 | TGTGCCAGCAGTTACCCCTCCCAGTGGGAGACCCAGTACTTC | CASSYPSQWETQYF
TRBJ1-5 | - | - | TRBV11-2 | TGTGCCAGCAGCTTAGTGGGTGGAAAGGAGGATCAGCCCCAGCATTTT | CASSLVGGKEDQPQHF
TRBJ2-7 | - | - | TRBV28 | TGTGCCAGCAGGCTACAGGGATCCGAGCAGTACTTC | CASRLQGSEQYF
TRBJ1-2 | - | - | TRBV19 | TGTGCCAGTAGTATCCCGGGTATAGTTGGCTACACCTTC | CASSIPGIVGYTF
TRBJ1-5 | few | - | TRBV9 | TGTGCCAGCAGCCCAGACGGCTGGAGGCCCCAGCATTTT | CASSPDGWRPQHF
TRBJ1-3 | - | TRBD1 | TRBV5-1 | TGCGCCAGCAGCACGACAGGGACTGGAAACACCATATATTTT | CASSTTGTGNTIYF
TRBJ1-1 | once | - | TRBV7-6 | TGTGCCAGCAGCGCCCGGGGAGGGACTGAAGCTTTCTTT | CASSARGGTEAFF
TRBJ1-1 | - | - | TRBV7-6 | TGTGCCAGCAGCCCCCCCCCGGGACAAGCGAACACTGAAGCTTTCTTT | CASSPPPGQANTEAFF
TRBJ1-1 | - | TRBD1 | TRBV15 | TGTGCCACCATGGGACAGGGAGCCACTGAAGCTTTCTTT | CATMGQGATEAFF
TRBJ1-5 | - | - | TRBV7-2 | TGTGCCAGCAGCTTAGTGCCAGGGAAAAGCAATCAGCCCCAGCATTTT | CASSLVPGKSNQPQHF
TRBJ1-5 | - | - | TRBV5-4 | TGTGCCGAGAGGGTCGGGGTTGGGTGCGGAGGACCCCAGCATTTT | CAERVGVGCGGPQHF
TRBJ2-5 | - | TRBD2 | TRBV19 | TGTGCCAGTAGCCCGGGACTACTGGGGGAGACCCAGTACTTC | CASSPGLLGETQYF
TRBJ1-6 | few | TRBD1 | TRBV9 | TGTGCCAGCAGCGAGGGACAGACTAATTCACCCCTCCACTTT | CASSEGQTNSPLHF
TRBJ1-2 | - | - | TRBV15 | TGTGCCACCAGCAGATCTCCCCGACAGGAGGATGGCTACACCTTC | CATSRSPRQEDGYTF
TRBJ2-1 | - | TRBD1 | TRBV28 | TGTACCAGCAGTCTTGGGACAGGGGGACGTTACAATGAGCAGTTCTTC | CTSSLGTGGRYNEQFF
TRBJ2-3 | - | TRBD2 | TRBV4-1 | TGCGCCAGCAGCCAAGCCCCAGCGGGAGGAACAGATACGCAGTATTTT | CASSQAPAGGTDTQYF
TRBJ2-1 | once | TRBD2 | TRBV2 | TGTGCCAGTCACCACGAGCTAGCGGGAGGCTACAATGAGCAGTTCTTC | CASHHELAGGYNEQFF
TRBJ2-5 | - | - | TRBV5-1 | TGCGCCAGCAGCTTGGTGGTAGAGGGAGAGACCCAGTACTTC | CASSLVVEGETQYF
TRBJ1-3 | - | TRBD1 | TRBV6-5 | TGTGCCAGCAGTTACATTGACAGGGTGGGAAACACCATATATTTT | CASSYIDRVGNTIYF
TRBJ2-7 | - | TRBD2 | TRBV11-2 | TGTGCCAGCAGCTCGCGGGAGGGGCACGAGCAGTACTTC | CASSSREGHEQYF
TRBJ1-1 | - | - | TRBV5-1 | TGCGCCAGCAGCTTGGACCCGGTTACTGAAGCTTTCTTT | CASSLDPVTEAFF
TRBJ2-7 | - | - | TRBV18 | TGTGCCAGCTCACCACCAGAGCTCGTCTCCTACGAGCAGTACTTC | CASSPPELVSYEQYF
TRBJ1-3 | - | - | TRBV30 | TGTGCCTGGGACCTCGCGGTCTCTGGAAACACCATATATTTT | CAWDLAVSGNTIYF
TRBJ2-1 | - | TRBD2 | TRBV4-2 | TGTGCCAGCAGCCTAGCCGGGACTATCCCTTACAATGAGCAGTTCTTC | CASSLAGTIPYNEQFF
TRBJ2-1 | - | TRBD2 | TRBV19 | TGTGCCAGTAGTGAGACTAGCGGGAGTCGCGGTGAGCAGTTCTTC | CASSETSGSRGEQFF
TRBJ1-4 | - | TRBD1 | TRBV5-5 | TGTGCCAGCAGCTTGACCGGGACAGGGAATGAAAAACTGTTTTTT | CASSLTGTGNEKLFF
TRBJ2-1 | - | TRBD1 | TRBV5-1 | TGCGCCAGCAGCCCGGGACAGGAGATGAATGAGCAGTTCTTC | CASSPGQEMNEQFF